Below, 8 T cell receptor beta chains from the same sample are listed, as sequenced in a study of regulatory T cells in long-lasting Graves disease. Described time point: newly diagnosed GD, antithyroid drugs for less than 3 months. RNA from PBMCs was the source of the TCR library. Combining iRepertoire HTBI primers with Arm-PCR of CDR3 regions, the authors built TCR beta libraries. One entry per CDR3 protein results from TCRdb running MiXCR on the multiplex PCR reads. The table shows approximately 400,000 distinct CDR3 sequences, with approximately 15% occurring only once. The data also belong to a second study, concerning T cells in Graves' hyperthyroidism and ophthalmopathy.

Specimen: peripheral blood mononuclear cells (PBMCs), collected at new diagnosis, from a patient treated with antithyroid drugs. The source is a woman in her 30s with Graves disease.

This chain uses TRBV30 with TRBJ1-5; TRBD1 matches 7 bases. Unmatched junction bases numbered 2, after V lost 1 base and J lost 2 bases. Germline lookup yields CDR1 GTSNPN and CDR2 SVGIG (reference sequence). The CDR3 is 14 amino acids. Here the CDR3 reads CAWSGGQGNQPQHF. In DNA, the CDR3 is TGTGCCTGGAGTGGAGGACAGGGCAATCAGCCCCAGCATTTT.

This clonotype showed up just a few times. The chain recombines TRBV9 with TRBJ2-1, with TRBD1 matching 10 bases. The CDR3 contains 15 residues. J lost 5 bases, V lost 3 bases, and 5 bases had no gene match. Looked up from germline, CDR1 is SGDLS and CDR2 is YYNGEE. CDR3 sequence reads: CASSGRDRGHNEQFF. The CDR3 DNA reads TGTGCCAGCAGCGGCCGGGACAGGGGCCACAATGAGCAGTTCTTC. The full variable domain, with the rest looked up from reference TRBV9 and TRBJ2-1, is DSGVTQTPKHLITATGQRVTLRCSPRSGDLSVYWYQQSLDQGLQFLIQYYNGEERAKGNILERFSAQQFPDLHSELNLSSLELGDSALYFCASSGRDRGHNEQFFGPGTRLTVL.

Ten or more counts support this clonotype. The genes are TRBV2 and TRBJ2-2; the match to TRBD2 covers 12 bases. J gave up 6 bases and V 9 bases, and 11 bases lay outside the gene matches. The germline gives CDR1 SNHLY, CDR2 FYNNEI. This CDR3 comprises 16 residues. The CDR3 here is CASTPSGRALAGELFF. DNA for the CDR3: TGTGCCAGTACGCCTAGCGGGAGGGCCTTGGCCGGGGAGCTGTTTTTT.

This chain connects TRBV10-2 to TRBJ2-1; TRBD2 agrees at 9 bases. The CDR3 runs 14 residues. Trimming at V came to 6 bases and at J to 6 bases, leaving 6 bases not matched to a gene. Germline V CDR1 and CDR2: WSHSY, SAAADI. The CDR3 region has the DNA TGCGCCAGCAGCGGAAGCGGGAGGAGCAATGAGCAGTTCTTC. It yields the protein CASSGSGRSNEQFF.

Remarks on this clonotype: A far larger clone lies a single base away; this is likely a read error. The CDR3 nucleotides are TGTGCCAGCAGCTTGGGGGGCGCAGGTGATACTGAAGCTTTCTTT. It codes for CASSLGGAGDTEAFF. This chain connects TRBV5-1 to TRBJ1-1; possible D gene TRBD1, 6 bases. CDR3 size: 15 residues. CDR1 and CDR2 from the germline V gene are SGHRS and YFSETQ. The full variable domain, rest sourced from reference TRBV5-1 and TRBJ1-1, is KAGVTQTPRYLIKTRGQQVTLSCSPISGHRSVSWYQQTPGQGLQFLFEYFSETQRNKGNFPGRFSGRQFSNSRSEMNVSTLELGDSALYLCASSLGGAGDTEAFFGQGTRLTVV.

This clonotype has just a few counts. This chain connects TRBV6-1 to TRBJ2-1; 8 positions match TRBD2. With 10 bases clipped from V and 0 bases from J, the junction kept 14 bases outside the gene matches. CDR1 is MNHNS and CDR2 is SASEGT in the germline V gene. The CDR3 extends over 17 amino acids. The DNA for the CDR3 is TGTGCCACTTCAGCAATGGTAGCGGGGAGCTCCTACAATGAGCAGTTCTTC. It is translated as CATSAMVAGSSYNEQFF.

This clonotype was picked up one time. A much larger clone lies one base from this, so it may be a read error. The chain uses TRBV12-3 or TRBV12-4 and TRBJ2-1; D gene ambiguous. The CDR3 spans 10 residues. The V and J ends lost 11 bases and 6 bases respectively, with 8 bases between them. This CDR3 is CAGKSNEQFF. In nucleotides, the CDR3 is TGTGCCGGCAAAAGCAATGAGCAGTTCTTC.

This clonotype was counted many times. DNA for the CDR3: TGTGCCAGCAGCCGGACTAGCGGAGGGAACACCGGGGAGCTGTTTTTT. It is translated as CASSRTSGGNTGELFF. The V gene is TRBV13, the J gene TRBJ2-2; TRBD2 aligns across 10 bases. V was clipped by 5 bases and J by 1 base; unmatched bases: 4. Germline V gene data show CDR1 as PRHDT and CDR2 as FYEKMQ (reference sequence). This CDR3 spans 16 amino acids. Combining the CDR3 with reference TRBV13 and TRBJ2-2 gives the whole variable domain AAGVIQSPRHLIKEKRETATLKCYPIPRHDTVYWYQQGPGQDPQFLISFYEKMQSDKGSIPDRFSAQQFSDYHSELNMSSLELGDSALYFCASSRTSGGNTGELFFGEGSRLTVL.